This paragraph reports one T cell receptor beta chain. Assay: immunoSEQ multiplex PCR; the TCRdb copy retains only in-frame clones and omits some. Seen here are more than 35,000 clones, approximately 89% observed once, and the top ten hold 0.7% to 0.8%. This sample is drawn from a study of T cell changes during pregnancy in multiple sclerosis. This CDR3 has 14 amino acids. The V gene lost 6 bases and the J gene lost 4 bases, with 15 bases spanning the gap. Germline V gene sequence: CDR1 MNHEY, CDR2 SVGAGI. The sequence came from a female donor in good health, enrolled as a control in a pregnancy study. The chain couples TRBV6-5 to TRBJ1-1; tentatively, D is TRBD1 (6 bases). The sequencing used CD4+ T cells from peripheral blood mononuclear cells, collected after pregnancy. The CDR3 loop is CASSSGVSVTEAFF. The CDR3 DNA is TGTGCCAGCAGCTCAGGGGTTTCGGTCACTGAAGCTTTCTTT.